This TCR beta chain was observed in a study of PD-1 blockade in mismatch repair-deficient tumors. Study at large: All were previously treated, progressing patients with 11 to 13 mismatch repair-deficient cancer types.

CDR1 and CDR2 from the germline V gene are SEHNR and FQNEAQ (reference sequence). V dropped 1 base and J dropped 4 bases, with 7 bases sitting between them. This CDR3 has 13 amino acids. Data came from immunoSEQ multiplex PCR; TCRdb stores just in-frame clones and leaves some out. The table records approximately 100,000 clones, 70% to 85% of them present only once. This sequence originates from an adult with mismatch repair-deficient cancer. The chain employs TRBV7-9 and TRBJ1-1; D is perhaps TRBD1 (5 bases). The sample here was peripheral blood, taken about eight months after starting pembrolizumab. CDR3 coding DNA: TGTGCCAGCAGCTTAGAGGGGCCCACTGAAGCTTTCTTT. Translation: CASSLEGPTEAFF.